Detailed here is one T cell receptor (beta chain). The V segment lost 0 bases and the J segment 3 bases; nucleotides outside the gene matches: 8. The germline V gene has CDR1 MNHEY and CDR2 SMNVEV (reference sequence). There are 17 residues in the CDR3. Assay: immunoSEQ multiplex PCR; the TCRdb copy retains only in-frame clones and omits some. This sample has around 92,000 clones, with 95% found just once. The data originate from a study of technical replicates of blood from several donors. V and J are TRBV27 and TRBJ2-7; 10 bases map to TRBD1. The material sequenced was T cells isolated from PBMCs. The receptor's source is a human donor in good health. The CDR3 bases are TGTGCCAGCAGTTTATCTGGCCCGGGACAGGGGTACTACGAGCAGTACTTC. The encoded protein is CASSLSGPGQGYYEQYF.